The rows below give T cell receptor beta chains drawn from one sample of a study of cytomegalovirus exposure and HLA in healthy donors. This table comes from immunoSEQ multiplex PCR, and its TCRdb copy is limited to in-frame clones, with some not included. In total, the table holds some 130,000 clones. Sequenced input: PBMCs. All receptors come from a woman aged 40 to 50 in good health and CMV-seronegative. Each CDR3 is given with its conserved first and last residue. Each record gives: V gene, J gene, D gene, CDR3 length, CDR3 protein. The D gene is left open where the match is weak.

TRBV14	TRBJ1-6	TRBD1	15	CASSQDRDRDSPLHF
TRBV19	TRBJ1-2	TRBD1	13	CASTPTGNYGYTF
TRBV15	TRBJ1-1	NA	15	CATSRVRQLNTEAFF
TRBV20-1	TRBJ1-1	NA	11	CSLNRDTEAFF
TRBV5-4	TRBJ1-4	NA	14	CASSLPSNNEKLFF
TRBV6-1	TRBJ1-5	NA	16	CASSEGTGRGNQPQHF
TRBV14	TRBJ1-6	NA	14	CASSQGGLASPLHF
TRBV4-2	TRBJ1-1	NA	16	CASSQGPRTVNTEAFF
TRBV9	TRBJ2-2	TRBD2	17	CASSVGSGGGPSGELFF
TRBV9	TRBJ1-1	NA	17	CASSGQGGFWMNTEAFF
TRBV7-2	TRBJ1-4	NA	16	CASSPFIAGVGEKLFF
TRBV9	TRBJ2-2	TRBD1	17	CASSVRTGVGGTGELFF
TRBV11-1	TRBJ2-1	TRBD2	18	CASSLETSGGLTYNEQFF
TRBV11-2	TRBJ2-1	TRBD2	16	CASSLRYRGGPDEQFF
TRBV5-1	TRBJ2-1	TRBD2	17	CASSSGSGGALKNEQFF
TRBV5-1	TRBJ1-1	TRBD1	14	CASSPRTGHTEAFF
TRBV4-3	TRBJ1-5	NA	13	CASSQDGAQPQHF
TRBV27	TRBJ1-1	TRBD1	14	CASSFRAGGTEAFF
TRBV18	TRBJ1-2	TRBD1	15	CASSHRTGADYGYTF
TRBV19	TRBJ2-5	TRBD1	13	CASSRGQQETQYF
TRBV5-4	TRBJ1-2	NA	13	CASSDHGRDGYTF
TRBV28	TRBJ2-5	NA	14	CASSLRQTQETQYF
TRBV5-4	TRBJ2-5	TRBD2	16	CASSLGGLGLYKTQYF
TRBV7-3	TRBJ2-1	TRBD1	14	CASSLTGSDNEQFF
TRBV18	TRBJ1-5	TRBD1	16	CASSSMTGGGNQPQHF
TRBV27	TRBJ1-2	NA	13	CASSLYNNYGYTF
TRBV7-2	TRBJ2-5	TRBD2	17	CASSSKKRGPLSETQYF
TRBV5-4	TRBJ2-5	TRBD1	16	CASSVPRGLGGETQYF
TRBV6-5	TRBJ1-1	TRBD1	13	CASRDRALSEAFF
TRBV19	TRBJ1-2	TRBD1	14	CASLPRDRAGGYTF
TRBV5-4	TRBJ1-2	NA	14	CASSPPGGNYGYTF
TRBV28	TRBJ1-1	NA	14	CASRLSALNTEAFF
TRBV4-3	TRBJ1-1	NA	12	CASSQAQGEAFF
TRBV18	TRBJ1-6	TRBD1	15	CASSPQRTGDSPLHF
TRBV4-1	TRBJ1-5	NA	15	CASSQANRDNQPQHF